Each of the 20 T cell receptor beta chains below was sequenced from the same sample in a study of response to subunit inactivated influenza vaccine. TCRdb re-called the RT-PCR reads with MiXCR, one entry per CDR3 protein. Of approximately 200,000 distinct CDR3 sequences in the sample, 13% to 15% were seen once. The material was CD8+ T cells sorted from PBMCs, obtained 4 to 6 days after vaccination. The source is a man aged 45-65 years who received an inactivated influenza vaccine.

This clonotype was seen a handful of times. CDR3 sequence (DNA): TGTGCCAGCAGTTTCCCCGGGACAGGGAACAATGAGCAGTTCTTC. This codes for CASSFPGTGNNEQFF. This chain links TRBV28 with TRBJ2-1; 9 bases are shared with TRBD1. With 3 bases clipped from V and 5 bases from J, the junction kept 5 bases outside the gene matches. CDR1 MDHEN and CDR2 SYDVKM come from the germline V gene. CDR3 size: 15 residues.

The chain carries TRBV7-9 and TRBJ2-7; D call uncertain. Trimming cost V 1 base and J 1 base, with 5 bases left between them. CDR3 size: 13 residues. Germline CDR1 is SEHNR and CDR2 is FQNEAQ (reference sequence). CDR3 in amino acids: CASSLVQSYEQYF. In nucleotides, the CDR3 is TGTGCCAGCAGCTTAGTCCAATCCTACGAGCAGTACTTC.

The gene calls are TRBV7-9 and TRBJ2-1, with D possibly matching TRBD1 (6 bases). With 4 bases removed from V and 0 bases from J, the gap between germline ends came to 16 bases. The CDR3 contains 17 residues. CDR1 is SEHNR, CDR2 FQNEAQ, per germline (reference sequence). The CDR3 here is CASSSLEGGSSYNEQFF. CDR3 nucleotides: TGTGCCAGCAGCTCCCTTGAAGGGGGAAGCTCCTACAATGAGCAGTTCTTC.

The chain carries TRBV6-5 and TRBJ2-2; no firm D call. This CDR3 contains 13 residues. The V and J ends lost 0 bases and 6 bases respectively, with 5 bases between them. Germline lookup yields CDR1 MNHEY and CDR2 SVGAGI. CDR3 bases: TGTGCCAGCAGTTACTCCTCTCCCGGGGAGCTGTTTTTT. Its translation is CASSYSSPGELFF.

CDR3 nucleotide sequence: TGTGCCACCAGCAGACACGGGACTAACATATACAATGAGCAGTTCTTC. It specifies CATSRHGTNIYNEQFF. The chain links TRBV15 to TRBJ2-1, with 7 bases identical to TRBD2. CDR1 is LNHNV and CDR2 is YYDKDF in the germline V gene (reference sequence). The CDR3 contains 16 residues. V lost 2 bases, J lost 4 bases, and 8 bases stayed unmatched. The complete variable domain, with remaining parts taken from reference TRBV15 and TRBJ2-1, reads DAMVIQNPRYQVTQFGKPVTLSCSQTLNHNVMYWYQQKSSQAPKLLFHYYDKDFNNEADTPDNFQSRRPNTSFCFLDIRSPGLGDTAMYLCATSRHGTNIYNEQFFGPGTRLTVL.

The table lists this clonotype with a few counts. V and J are TRBV5-1 and TRBJ2-7, with 10 bases lining up with TRBD2. Unmatched junction bases numbered 2, after V lost 1 base and J lost 4 bases. The CDR3 loop spans 14 amino acids. Germline loops: CDR1 SGHRS, CDR2 YFSETQ. This chain's CDR3 is CASSLSSGSYEQYF. CDR3 DNA: TGCGCCAGCAGCTTGTCTAGCGGGAGTTACGAGCAGTACTTC.

The chain has TRBV4-1 and TRBJ1-1; D unresolved. There are 12 residues in the CDR3. From germline, CDR1 is MGHRA and CDR2 YSYEKL. V lost 0 bases to trimming and J lost 3 bases, with 2 bases between them. CDR3 amino acids: CASSQEYTEAFF. The CDR3 DNA sequence: TGCGCCAGCAGCCAAGAATACACTGAAGCTTTCTTT.

This clonotype has just a few counts. This rearrangement joins TRBV12-3 or TRBV12-4 to TRBJ2-3; D is tentatively TRBD1 or TRBD2 (5 bases each). Trimming took 3 bases from V and 0 from J, leaving 16 bases between them. There are 17 residues in the CDR3. CDR3 in DNA: TGTGCCAGCAGTTTTACCTCGAGGGGACCCAGCACAGATACGCAGTATTTT. It specifies CASSFTSRGPSTDTQYF.

The table lists this clonotype with a few counts. The V call is TRBV7-9, the J call TRBJ2-3, with TRBD1 identical over 11 bases. Germline V CDR1 and CDR2: SEHNR, FQNEAQ (reference sequence). The V and J ends lost 6 bases and 4 bases, in that order; junction bases with no gene match: 6. The CDR3 is 15 amino acids. The CDR3 sequence: CASRTGTGGADTQYF. The CDR3 region has the DNA TGTGCCAGCAGGACCGGGACAGGGGGAGCAGATACGCAGTATTTT.

J is TRBJ2-7 and V is TRBV20-1, with D perhaps TRBD1 (6 bases). Deletions cut 0 bases from V and 6 bases from J, with 15 bases between. The length of the CDR3 is 14 residues. From germline, CDR1 is DFQATT and CDR2 SNEGSKA (reference sequence). CDR3 nucleotide sequence: TGCAGTGCTAGAGATCTGGGCAGGGGAAGCGAGCAGTACTTC. Protein sequence: CSARDLGRGSEQYF.

Many counts were recorded for this clonotype. The chain recombines TRBV4-3 with TRBJ1-6; D perhaps matches TRBD1 (5 bases). CDR3 length: 22 amino acids. The ends were cut back, 0 bases at V and 5 bases at J, with 29 bases in the middle. The germline V gene has CDR1 LGHNA and CDR2 YSLEER. CDR3 amino acids: CASSQDSPGHQTGKHHNSPLHF. Here the CDR3 DNA reads TGCGCCAGCAGCCAAGATTCACCCGGCCACCAAACAGGAAAACATCATAATTCACCCCTCCACTTT.

CDR3 nucleotide sequence: TGTGCCAGCAGCGTCCAACCCGCGGGGCGTAGGCACAATGAGCAGTTCTTC. Its protein product is CASSVQPAGRRHNEQFF. The chain carries TRBV9 and TRBJ2-1; weak D call: TRBD2 (6 bases). Germline V CDR1 and CDR2: SGDLS, YYNGEE. CDR3 size: 17 residues. Trimming removed 2 bases from V and 5 bases from J, with 20 bases in between.

This clonotype was counted once. The CDR3, as DNA: TGTGCCAGCAGTTACTCGCTTACAGGGGTATACCAAGAGACCCAGTACTTC. This sequence encodes CASSYSLTGVYQETQYF. The chain combines TRBV6-5 with TRBJ2-5, with 7 bases matching TRBD1. The CDR3 loop spans 17 amino acids. The junction had 7 bases not matched to a gene; V was cut back by 0 bases and J by 0 bases. Germline V gene sequence: CDR1 MNHEY, CDR2 SVGAGI.

The genes are TRBV20-1 and TRBJ2-7; 7 bases are a match to TRBD2. CDR1 is DFQATT and CDR2 is SNEGSKA in the germline V gene (reference sequence). The CDR3 is 15 amino acids. The ends lost 0 bases at V and 2 bases at J; junction bases unmatched: 7. CDR3 sequence: CSARDVVAGTYEQYF. The CDR3 region has the DNA TGCAGTGCTAGAGATGTAGTAGCGGGCACCTACGAGCAGTACTTC.

The chain is built from TRBV9 and TRBJ2-7, with 7 bases identical to TRBD1. The CDR3 has 15 amino acids. J gave up 2 bases and V 4 bases, and 9 bases lay outside the gene matches. Germline V lookup: CDR1 SGDLS, CDR2 YYNGEE. The CDR3 sequence is CASSPLYRGTYEQYF. Here the CDR3 DNA reads TGTGCCAGCAGCCCACTTTACAGGGGTACCTACGAGCAGTACTTC.

The rearrangement joins TRBV29-1 to TRBJ1-1; D is uncertain. The CDR3 is 11 residues long. V lost 4 bases and J 11 bases, leaving 14 bases between the germline ends. CDR1 is SQVTM, CDR2 ANQGSEA, per germline. Here the CDR3 reads CSVVVRLNAFF. CDR3 coding DNA: TGCAGCGTTGTTGTCCGCCTAAATGCTTTCTTT.

This clonotype was observed a few times. The chain uses TRBV3-1 and TRBJ2-7, with 9 bases that match TRBD1. Trimming removed 5 bases from V and 5 bases from J; junction bases left unmatched: 13. Germline V gives CDR1 LGHDT, CDR2 YNNKEL (reference sequence). The CDR3 is 16 amino acids. The CDR3 reads CASSILTGTGMHEQYF. CDR3 DNA sequence: TGTGCCAGCAGCATCCTAACCGGGACAGGGATGCACGAGCAGTACTTC.

This clonotype was counted only a few times. This chain joins TRBV27 and TRBJ1-5; D uncertain. Germline CDR1 MNHEY, CDR2 SMNVEV (reference sequence). Trimming removed 3 bases from V and 6 bases from J, with 9 bases in between. This CDR3 is 13 amino acids long. The CDR3 sequence: CASSFEGPQPQHF. The CDR3 DNA is TGTGCCAGCAGTTTTGAGGGTCCTCAGCCCCAGCATTTT.

Ten or more counts support this clonotype. This chain uses TRBV29-1 with TRBJ2-1, with D possibly being TRBD2 (6 bases). Germline assignment: CDR1 SQVTM and CDR2 ANQGSEA. The CDR3 extends over 13 amino acids. Trimming shortened V by 4 bases and J by 1 base, and 8 bases separated the two germline ends. CDR3 in DNA: TGCAGCGTTGGTCTAGCGTCCTACAATGAGCAGTTCTTC. Residues: CSVGLASYNEQFF.

The chain carries TRBV7-2 and TRBJ2-7; 10 bases fit TRBD2. Germline CDR1 is SGHTA and CDR2 is FQGNSA. This CDR3 has 17 residues. V was pared by 5 bases and J by 1 base, with 11 bases of the junction left unmatched. The CDR3 sequence: CASSTSSGSYQSYEQYF. The CDR3 DNA sequence: TGTGCCAGCAGCACATCTAGCGGGAGCTACCAATCCTACGAGCAGTACTTC.